These T cell receptor beta chains were read from a single sample in a study of shared clonotypes between healthy human individuals. Sequencing used immunoSEQ multiplex PCR; TCRdb keeps in-frame clones, though not all of them. The table records about 600,000 clones, nearly 97% of them present only once. The sample comprised naive CD8+ T cells sorted from blood. The receptors were gathered from a woman under 40 in good health. Each CDR3 is given with its conserved first and last residue. D genes are given only for firm matches. A clone size is listed for some rows: how often the clone was seen (once, few, many), or a class if it is expanded.

v_gene	d_gene	abundance	j_gene	CDR3aa	CDR3nt
TRBV27	TRBD1	NA	TRBJ2-1	CASGPTGGSNEQFF	TGTGCCAGCGGCCCCACAGGGGGGTCCAATGAGCAGTTCTTC
TRBV7-9	TRBD2	once	TRBJ2-7	CASSLVLAGDYEQYF	TGTGCCAGCAGCTTAGTACTAGCGGGGGACTACGAGCAGTACTTC
TRBV7-9	NA	NA	TRBJ1-2	CASTPGGTDPNYGYTF	TGTGCCAGTACCCCCGGGGGGACGGACCCGAACTATGGCTACACCTTC
TRBV6-4	TRBD2	NA	TRBJ2-7	CASWSGVPYEQYF	TGTGCCAGCTGGAGCGGGGTTCCCTACGAGCAGTACTTC
TRBV6-1	NA	NA	TRBJ1-3	CASSEIVGSGNTIYF	TGTGCCAGCAGTGAAATAGTGGGGTCTGGAAACACCATATATTTT
TRBV5-4	NA	NA	TRBJ2-7	CASSPGTSPYEQYF	TGTGCCAGCAGTCCCGGGACGTCGCCCTACGAGCAGTACTTC
TRBV5-4	TRBD1	NA	TRBJ2-2	CASSPLPGTGGELFF	TGTGCCAGCAGCCCCCTGCCCGGGACAGGCGGGGAGCTGTTTTTT
TRBV19	NA	NA	TRBJ2-4	CASSIGSLAKNIQYF	TGTGCCAGTAGTATAGGATCTCTAGCCAAAAACATTCAGTACTTC
TRBV7-9	NA	NA	TRBJ2-7	CASTPPTAYEQYF	TGTGCCAGCACCCCACCGACAGCCTACGAGCAGTACTTC
TRBV11-2	NA	NA	TRBJ2-7	CASSFSHSSYEQYF	TGTGCCAGCAGCTTCTCCCACTCATCCTACGAGCAGTACTTC
TRBV27	TRBD1	NA	TRBJ2-1	CASGFGTGVYNEQFF	TGTGCCAGCGGATTCGGGACAGGCGTTTACAATGAGCAGTTCTTC
TRBV30	NA	NA	TRBJ1-1	CAWSVGVGTEAFF	TGTGCCTGGAGTGTGGGGGTTGGAACTGAAGCTTTCTTT
TRBV13	TRBD2	NA	TRBJ2-7	CASSPTSGRPGREQYF	TGTGCCAGCAGCCCGACTAGCGGGAGACCCGGTCGAGAGCAGTACTTC
TRBV7-2	TRBD2	NA	TRBJ2-1	CASSQDTGTMIYNEQFF	TGTGCCAGCAGCCAAGATACCGGGACTATGATCTACAATGAGCAGTTCTTC
TRBV6-1	NA	NA	TRBJ2-7	CASSEAQGRYEQYF	TGTGCCAGCAGTGAAGCTCAGGGGCGTTACGAGCAGTACTTC
TRBV27	TRBD2	NA	TRBJ2-7	CASSLSLAGYYEQYF	TGTGCCAGCAGCCTCTCCCTAGCGGGATACTACGAGCAGTACTTC
TRBV11-2	TRBD2	NA	TRBJ2-3	CASRALAGGTDTQYF	TGTGCCAGCAGAGCCCTAGCGGGAGGAACAGATACGCAGTATTTT
TRBV9	NA	NA	TRBJ2-5	CASSVGRAKETQYF	TGTGCCAGCAGCGTCGGGAGAGCAAAAGAGACCCAGTACTTC
TRBV5-6	NA	NA	TRBJ2-7	CASSLWGGRQYF	TGTGCCAGCAGCTTGTGGGGGGGCAGGCAGTACTTC
TRBV11-2	NA	NA	TRBJ2-1	CASSLRGDYYNEQFF	TGTGCCAGCAGCTTAAGGGGGGACTACTACAATGAGCAGTTCTTC
TRBV2	TRBD1	NA	TRBJ1-1	CASRKTGGDADTEAFF	TGTGCCAGCAGGAAGACAGGGGGCGACGCGGACACTGAAGCTTTCTTT
TRBV7-9	NA	NA	TRBJ2-3	CASSQGTDTQYF	TGTGCCAGCAGTCAAGGCACAGATACGCAGTATTTT
TRBV7-9	NA	NA	TRBJ1-5	CASSLDWGRPQHF	TGTGCCAGCAGCCTCGACTGGGGAAGGCCCCAGCATTTT
TRBV5-4	NA	NA	TRBJ1-2	CASREGGISGYTF	TGTGCCAGCAGGGAGGGGGGGATCTCTGGCTACACCTTC
TRBV27	NA	NA	TRBJ1-6	CASSLQVASPLHF	TGTGCCAGCAGTTTACAGGTGGCTTCACCCCTCCACTTT